This TCR beta chain was found in a study of tumor T cells in aggressive B-cell lymphoma. CDR1 and CDR2 (germline): MGHDK, SYGVNS. J gave up 6 bases and V 5 bases, and 8 bases lay outside the gene matches. CDR3 length: 14 amino acids. Here immunoSEQ multiplex PCR was the method, and the copy in TCRdb shows in-frame clones only, minus some. Found here are around 4,000 clones, about 94% of them singletons; the top ten hold 2.1%. This chain uses TRBV25-1 with TRBJ2-7; 9 nucleotides line up with TRBD1. This TCR was sampled from an adult with diffuse large B cell lymphoma. The sample was tumor tissue. Written as DNA, the CDR3 is TGTGCCAGCAGTTCCTGGACAGGGGCCTTCGAGCAGTACTTC. Encoded protein: CASSSWTGAFEQYF.